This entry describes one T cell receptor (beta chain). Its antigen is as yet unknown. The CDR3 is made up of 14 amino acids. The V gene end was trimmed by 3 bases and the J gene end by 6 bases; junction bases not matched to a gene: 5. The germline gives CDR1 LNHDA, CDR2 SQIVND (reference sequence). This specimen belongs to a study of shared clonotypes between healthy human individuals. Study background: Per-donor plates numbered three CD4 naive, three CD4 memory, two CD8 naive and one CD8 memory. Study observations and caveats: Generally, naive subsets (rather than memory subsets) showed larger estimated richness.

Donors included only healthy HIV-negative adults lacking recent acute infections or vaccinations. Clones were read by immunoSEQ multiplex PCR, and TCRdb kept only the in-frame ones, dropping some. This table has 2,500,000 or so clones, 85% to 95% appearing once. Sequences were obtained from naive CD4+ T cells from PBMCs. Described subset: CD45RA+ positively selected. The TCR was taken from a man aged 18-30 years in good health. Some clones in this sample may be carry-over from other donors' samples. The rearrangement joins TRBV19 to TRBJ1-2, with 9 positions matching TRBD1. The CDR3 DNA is TGTGCCAGTAGTATTCAGGGGACAGGGAATGGCTACACCTTC. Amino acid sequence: CASSIQGTGNGYTF. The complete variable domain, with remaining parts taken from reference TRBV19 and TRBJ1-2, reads DGGITQSPKYLFRKEGQNVTLSCEQNLNHDAMYWYRQDPGQGLRLIYYSQIVNDFQKGDIAEGYSVSREKKESFPLTVTSAQKNPTAFYLCASSIQGTGNGYTFGSGTRLTVV.